This is a list of T cell receptor beta chains from one sample in a study of cytomegalovirus exposure and HLA in healthy donors. The data were produced by immunoSEQ multiplex PCR, yet TCRdb's version contains in-frame clones alone and is incomplete. This sample has about 160,000 clones, with around 86% found just once. Material: PBMCs. Receptor source: a girl aged 2-10 years in good health and CMV-seropositive. Each CDR3 is given with its conserved first and last residue. D genes are given only for firm matches. The size entry is marked missing in some rows and otherwise reads once, few, many or a size class.

v_gene	d_gene	abundance	j_gene	CDR3nt	CDR3aa
TRBV27	TRBD1	.	TRBJ1-2	TGTGCCAGTCGATCGGACAGGGACAACTATGGCTACACCTTC	CASRSDRDNYGYTF
TRBV30	.	.	TRBJ1-1	TGTGCCTGGAGAATTATGAACACTGAAGCTTTCTTT	CAWRIMNTEAFF
TRBV5-8	TRBD1	.	TRBJ1-6	TGTGCCAGCAGCGGTACAGGGGGAATGAATTCACCCCTCCACTTT	CASSGTGGMNSPLHF
TRBV14	.	.	TRBJ1-1	TGTGCCAGCAGCACTCAGCGGGCTGAAGCTTTCTTT	CASSTQRAEAFF
TRBV7-9	TRBD2	.	TRBJ2-1	TGTGCCAGCAGCTCCACTAGCGGGAGGCGTGGCAATGAGCAGTTCTTC	CASSSTSGRRGNEQFF
TRBV5-4	TRBD2	.	TRBJ2-7	TGTGCCAGCAGCTCGCAGACTAGCGGGAGTGATGAGCAGTACTTC	CASSSQTSGSDEQYF
TRBV21-1	.	.	TRBJ1-1	TGTGCCAGCAGGACTAGGACGGAAGGAGCTTTCTTT	CASRTRTEGAFF
TRBV29-1	TRBD1	.	TRBJ2-3	TGCAGCGGTGACAGGGATGGCACAGATACGCAGTATTTT	CSGDRDGTDTQYF
TRBV5-4	TRBD2	.	TRBJ2-7	TGTGCCAGCAGCGGGACTAGCGGGAGGGTGAACGAGCAGTACTTC	CASSGTSGRVNEQYF
TRBV30	.	few	TRBJ1-3	TGTGCCTGGAAAATCCCACCAGGGGGAAACACCATATATTTT	CAWKIPPGGNTIYF
TRBV7-3	TRBD2	.	TRBJ2-3	TGTGCCAGCAGCTCTAATGCGGGGGAAAGAGCAGATACGCAGTATTTT	CASSSNAGERADTQYF
TRBV19	TRBD2	.	TRBJ2-1	TGTGCCAGTAGTATAGCGTTTGGGACTAGCGGGGCTATTAACTCCTACAATGAGCAGTTCTTC	CASSIAFGTSGAINSYNEQFF
TRBV30	.	.	TRBJ2-2	TGTGCCTGGAGGTGGGAGACCGGGGAGCTGTTTTTT	CAWRWETGELFF
TRBV15	TRBD2	.	TRBJ2-1	TGTGCCACCCGCGTCGGACTAGTCGGCAATGAGCAGTTCTTC	CATRVGLVGNEQFF